The clone carrying this T cell receptor (beta chain) came up many times. Its antigen is not identified. The donors were all healthy and Caucasian. The record originates from a study of identical twins. cDNA molecules carried unique molecular identifiers, and template switching added a universal primer site. TCRdb analysed the 5' RACE reads with MiXCR anew, one entry per CDR3 protein. The data hold around 680,000 distinct CDR3 sequences, with around 8.6% observed a single time. V shed 3 bases and J 2 bases; nucleotides not matched to a gene: 4. CDR3 length: 14 amino acids. From germline, CDR1 is DFQATT and CDR2 SNEGSKA (reference sequence). Study outcomes and limitations: Among out-of-frame alpha sequences shared by twins, low generation probability occurred in excess.

Separately, the same data were catalogued under a study of yellow fever vaccine responses in identical twins.

This receptor was taken from a woman aged 18-29 years in good health. Sequencing was carried out using PBMCs. The chain employs TRBV20-1 and TRBJ2-1, with 7 bases identical to TRBD1. The CDR3 region is CSASEGATYNEQFF. The DNA for the CDR3 is TGCAGTGCTAGCGAGGGGGCTACCTACAATGAGCAGTTCTTC.